Listed below are T cell receptor beta chains from one sample, sequenced in a study of shared clonotypes between healthy human individuals. The repertoire was sequenced with immunoSEQ multiplex PCR; TCRdb's copy has only in-frame clones and lacks some. The sample records roughly 2.5 million clones, just over 90% being singletons. Material for sequencing was naive CD4+ T cells sorted from blood. These receptors all come from a man between 18 and 29 years old in good health. The CDR3 runs from the conserved cysteine through the conserved F or W. The D gene is left open where the match is weak. Rows give clone size only sometimes, using once, few, many, or a class for an expanded clone.

j_call: TRBJ1-6; v_call: TRBV25-1; cdr3_length: 15; clone_size: NA; d_call: TRBD1; cdr3_aa: CASSDPRQGNSPLHF; cdr3_nt: TGTGCCAGCAGTGACCCCCGACAGGGGAATTCACCCCTCCACTTT
j_call: TRBJ1-1; v_call: TRBV7-2; cdr3_length: 15; clone_size: NA; d_call: TRBD1; cdr3_aa: CASRGGGQMNTEAFF; cdr3_nt: TGTGCCAGCAGGGGCGGGGGACAGATGAACACTGAAGCTTTCTTT
j_call: TRBJ2-7; v_call: TRBV6-6; cdr3_length: 11; clone_size: few; d_call: TRBD1; cdr3_aa: CATTGSYEQYF; cdr3_nt: TGTGCCACGACAGGGTCCTACGAGCAGTACTTC
j_call: TRBJ2-7; v_call: TRBV9; cdr3_length: 13; clone_size: NA; d_call: NA; cdr3_aa: CASSVTYDLEQYF; cdr3_nt: TGTGCCAGCAGTGTCACCTACGATCTTGAGCAGTACTTC
j_call: TRBJ1-2; v_call: TRBV4-1; cdr3_length: 14; clone_size: NA; d_call: NA; cdr3_aa: CASSQDSQTGPYTF; cdr3_nt: TGCGCCAGCAGCCAAGATTCGCAAACAGGCCCCTACACCTTC
j_call: TRBJ1-1; v_call: TRBV7-8; cdr3_length: 13; clone_size: NA; d_call: NA; cdr3_aa: CASSLRGLIEAFF; cdr3_nt: TGTGCCAGCAGCTTAAGAGGACTGATTGAAGCTTTCTTT
j_call: TRBJ2-5; v_call: TRBV5-4; cdr3_length: 14; clone_size: NA; d_call: NA; cdr3_aa: CASSLALAVKEQYF; cdr3_nt: TGTGCCAGCAGCTTGGCCCTGGCAGTTAAAGAGCAGTACTTC
j_call: TRBJ2-5; v_call: TRBV5-1; cdr3_length: 16; clone_size: NA; d_call: TRBD2; cdr3_aa: CASSLAPTSGQETQYF; cdr3_nt: TGCGCCAGCAGCTTGGCCCCGACTAGCGGCCAAGAGACCCAGTACTTC
j_call: TRBJ2-7; v_call: TRBV29-1; cdr3_length: 13; clone_size: NA; d_call: NA; cdr3_aa: CSVAPGGSYEQYF; cdr3_nt: TGCAGCGTTGCCCCCGGCGGCTCCTACGAGCAGTACTTC
j_call: TRBJ2-7; v_call: TRBV27; cdr3_length: 12; clone_size: once; d_call: NA; cdr3_aa: CASRSGTREQYF; cdr3_nt: TGTGCCAGCAGGTCAGGGACTCGGGAGCAGTACTTC
j_call: TRBJ2-5; v_call: TRBV10-3; cdr3_length: 14; clone_size: NA; d_call: TRBD1; cdr3_aa: CAIGLGQIQETQYF; cdr3_nt: TGTGCCATCGGGCTGGGACAGATCCAAGAGACCCAGTACTTC
j_call: TRBJ2-1; v_call: TRBV10-3; cdr3_length: 15; clone_size: NA; d_call: NA; cdr3_aa: CAISDSPGYGEEQFF; cdr3_nt: TGTGCCATCAGTGACAGTCCCGGGTACGGGGAAGAGCAGTTCTTC
j_call: TRBJ2-3; v_call: TRBV7-2; cdr3_length: 15; clone_size: NA; d_call: NA; cdr3_aa: CASSFRAGSTDTQYF; cdr3_nt: TGTGCCAGCAGCTTCAGGGCCGGGAGCACAGATACGCAGTATTTT
j_call: TRBJ1-5; v_call: TRBV2; cdr3_length: 15; clone_size: once; d_call: NA; cdr3_aa: CASSDLGVQNQPQHF; cdr3_nt: TGTGCCAGCAGTGATTTGGGGGTCCAAAATCAGCCCCAGCATTTT
j_call: TRBJ2-2; v_call: TRBV6-5; cdr3_length: 14; clone_size: NA; d_call: TRBD2; cdr3_aa: CASRSGTNTGELFF; cdr3_nt: TGTGCCAGCAGGAGCGGGACGAACACCGGGGAGCTGTTTTTT
j_call: TRBJ2-1; v_call: TRBV18; cdr3_length: 16; clone_size: NA; d_call: TRBD2; cdr3_aa: CASSPRSGRAYNEQFF; cdr3_nt: TGTGCCAGCTCACCACGCTCAGGGAGGGCCTACAATGAGCAGTTCTTC
j_call: TRBJ2-3; v_call: TRBV9; cdr3_length: 14; clone_size: NA; d_call: NA; cdr3_aa: CASSVSVSTDTQYF; cdr3_nt: TGTGCCAGCAGCGTAAGTGTAAGCACAGATACGCAGTATTTT
j_call: TRBJ2-7; v_call: TRBV7-2; cdr3_length: 15; clone_size: NA; d_call: NA; cdr3_aa: CASSLGQDLSYEQYF; cdr3_nt: TGTGCCAGCAGCTTAGGGCAGGACCTCTCCTACGAGCAGTACTTC
j_call: TRBJ1-6; v_call: TRBV2; cdr3_length: 16; clone_size: few; d_call: TRBD1; cdr3_aa: CASSSRDRGGNSPLHF; cdr3_nt: TGTGCCAGCTCGTCCCGGGACAGGGGTGGTAATTCACCCCTCCACTTT
j_call: TRBJ2-6; v_call: TRBV7-6; cdr3_length: 14; clone_size: NA; d_call: NA; cdr3_aa: CASRQQAGANVLTF; cdr3_nt: TGTGCCAGCAGGCAACAGGCTGGGGCCAACGTCCTGACTTTC
j_call: TRBJ2-3; v_call: TRBV7-2; cdr3_length: 14; clone_size: NA; d_call: NA; cdr3_aa: CASSLGRATDTQYF; cdr3_nt: TGTGCCAGCAGCTTAGGCAGGGCTACAGATACGCAGTATTTT
j_call: TRBJ2-5; v_call: TRBV15; cdr3_length: 14; clone_size: NA; d_call: TRBD2; cdr3_aa: CATRVGRGRETQYF; cdr3_nt: TGTGCCACCAGGGTGGGGAGGGGCCGAGAGACCCAGTACTTC
j_call: TRBJ2-3; v_call: TRBV5-1; cdr3_length: 15; clone_size: NA; d_call: TRBD2; cdr3_aa: CASSSTSGRRDTQYF; cdr3_nt: TGCGCCAGCAGCTCGACTAGCGGGAGAAGGGATACGCAGTATTTT
j_call: TRBJ2-2; v_call: TRBV19; cdr3_length: 16; clone_size: NA; d_call: NA; cdr3_aa: CASSTETVANTGELFF; cdr3_nt: TGTGCCAGTAGTACGGAGACGGTAGCGAACACCGGGGAGCTGTTTTTT
j_call: TRBJ2-7; v_call: TRBV6-1; cdr3_length: 13; clone_size: NA; d_call: NA; cdr3_aa: CASSEIGSVAQYF; cdr3_nt: TGTGCCAGCAGTGAAATAGGTAGCGTCGCGCAGTACTTC
j_call: TRBJ2-1; v_call: TRBV10-3; cdr3_length: 17; clone_size: NA; d_call: NA; cdr3_aa: CAISGLGVGADNNEQFF; cdr3_nt: TGTGCCATCAGTGGGTTAGGAGTGGGGGCCGATAACAATGAGCAGTTCTTC
j_call: TRBJ1-2; v_call: TRBV10-3; cdr3_length: 14; clone_size: NA; d_call: NA; cdr3_aa: CAITKDGPNYGYTF; cdr3_nt: TGTGCCATCACCAAGGACGGCCCGAACTATGGCTACACCTTC
j_call: TRBJ2-2; v_call: TRBV6-1; cdr3_length: 13; clone_size: NA; d_call: NA; cdr3_aa: CASLPGHAGELFF; cdr3_nt: TGTGCCTCCCTCCCGGGCCACGCCGGGGAGCTGTTTTTT
j_call: TRBJ2-7; v_call: TRBV7-2; cdr3_length: 15; clone_size: NA; d_call: NA; cdr3_aa: CASSHPPGKKSEQYF; cdr3_nt: TGTGCCAGCAGCCACCCGCCGGGTAAAAAGAGCGAGCAGTACTTC
j_call: TRBJ2-7; v_call: TRBV10-3; cdr3_length: 15; clone_size: NA; d_call: NA; cdr3_aa: CAIILGGGRTYEQYF; cdr3_nt: TGTGCCATCATTTTGGGCGGGGGCCGCACCTACGAGCAGTACTTC
j_call: TRBJ2-5; v_call: TRBV25-1; cdr3_length: 16; clone_size: NA; d_call: NA; cdr3_aa: CASSEAGYRISETQYF; cdr3_nt: TGTGCCAGCAGTGAAGCGGGATACAGGATCTCAGAGACCCAGTACTTC
j_call: TRBJ1-1; v_call: TRBV30; cdr3_length: 14; clone_size: NA; d_call: NA; cdr3_aa: CAWSIGHMNTEAFF; cdr3_nt: TGTGCCTGGAGTATTGGACATATGAACACTGAAGCTTTCTTT
j_call: TRBJ2-3; v_call: TRBV5-1; cdr3_length: 20; clone_size: NA; d_call: NA; cdr3_aa: CASSLARETTTASSTDTQYF; cdr3_nt: TGCGCCAGCAGCTTGGCCAGGGAGACTACAACTGCGTCTAGCACAGATACGCAGTATTTT
j_call: TRBJ2-7; v_call: TRBV18; cdr3_length: 14; clone_size: NA; d_call: TRBD1; cdr3_aa: CASAQGARDYEQYF; cdr3_nt: TGTGCCAGCGCACAGGGGGCGAGGGACTACGAGCAGTACTTC
j_call: TRBJ1-5; v_call: TRBV6-6; cdr3_length: 15; clone_size: NA; d_call: NA; cdr3_aa: CASRGHGLGNQPQHF; cdr3_nt: TGTGCCAGCAGGGGACATGGGTTGGGCAATCAGCCCCAGCATTTT
j_call: TRBJ1-1; v_call: TRBV5-1; cdr3_length: 14; clone_size: NA; d_call: NA; cdr3_aa: CASTPGQRDTEAFF; cdr3_nt: TGCGCCAGCACGCCTGGACAGAGGGACACTGAAGCTTTCTTT
j_call: TRBJ2-7; v_call: TRBV7-2; cdr3_length: 15; clone_size: NA; d_call: NA; cdr3_aa: CASSRAGQPTYEQYF; cdr3_nt: TGTGCCAGCAGCAGGGCGGGGCAGCCAACCTACGAGCAGTACTTC
j_call: TRBJ1-2; v_call: TRBV21-1; cdr3_length: 12; clone_size: NA; d_call: NA; cdr3_aa: CASSPPYYGYTF; cdr3_nt: TGTGCCAGCAGCCCCCCATATTATGGCTACACCTTC
j_call: TRBJ1-5; v_call: TRBV10-3; cdr3_length: 13; clone_size: NA; d_call: NA; cdr3_aa: CAISALEEFPQHF; cdr3_nt: TGTGCCATCAGTGCGTTGGAGGAATTTCCTCAGCATTTT
j_call: TRBJ2-7; v_call: TRBV6-1; cdr3_length: 15; clone_size: NA; d_call: TRBD2; cdr3_aa: CASRAGLALPYEQYF; cdr3_nt: TGTGCCAGCAGGGCGGGACTAGCGCTCCCCTACGAGCAGTACTTC
j_call: TRBJ2-5; v_call: TRBV2; cdr3_length: 14; clone_size: NA; d_call: NA; cdr3_aa: CASSEQGSRETQYF; cdr3_nt: TGTGCCAGCAGTGAACAGGGTTCAAGGGAGACCCAGTACTTC
j_call: TRBJ2-3; v_call: TRBV7-9; cdr3_length: 15; clone_size: NA; d_call: TRBD1; cdr3_aa: CASSEWDRGTDTQYF; cdr3_nt: TGTGCCAGCAGCGAGTGGGACAGGGGCACAGATACGCAGTATTTT